What follows are 21 T cell receptor beta chains derived from one specimen sequenced in a study of preoperative IRX-2 immunotherapy in early breast cancer. The treatment: preoperative locoregional IRX-2 cytokine immunotherapy. Using immunoSEQ multiplex PCR, the repertoire was profiled, and TCRdb retains in-frame clones only, with some absent. Here the sample spans roughly 29,000 clones, around 89% being singletons. Sample collection was performed from a patient treated with IRX-2 immunotherapy. These receptors were obtained from a human donor with breast cancer.

The chain combines TRBV13 with TRBJ2-3; weak D call: TRBD2 (6 bases). This CDR3 is 12 amino acids long. V lost 4 bases to trimming and J lost 8 bases, with 10 bases between them. CDR1 and CDR2 (germline): PRHDT, FYEKMQ (reference sequence). The CDR3 loop reads CASSSTSFTQYF. The DNA of the CDR3 is TGTGCCAGCAGCTCGACTAGTTTTACGCAGTATTTT.

The chain links TRBV2 to TRBJ2-1; 9 bases map to TRBD2. This CDR3 is built from 15 residues. Unmatched junction bases numbered 3, after V lost 4 bases and J lost 2 bases. Germline V gene sequence: CDR1 SNHLY, CDR2 FYNNEI. The CDR3 loop is CASSVAGGPYNEQFF. The CDR3 DNA is TGTGCCAGCAGTGTCGCGGGGGGGCCCTACAATGAGCAGTTCTTC. Using reference TRBV2 and TRBJ2-1 for the parts outside the CDR3, the full variable domain is EPEVTQTPSHQVTQMGQEVILRCVPISNHLYFYWYRQILGQKVEFLVSFYNNEISEKSEIFDDQFSVERPDGSNFTLKIRSTKLEDSAMYFCASSVAGGPYNEQFFGPGTRLTVL.

J is TRBJ2-7 and V is TRBV12-1. TRBV12-1 is reported as a pseudogene. The CDR3 is 13 residues long. CDR3 sequence: CASSFAGNYEQYF. The CDR3 DNA reads TGTGCCAGCAGCTTTGCCGGAAACTACGAGCAGTACTTC.

The chain links TRBV7-8 to TRBJ2-5; TRBD2 agrees at 10 bases. CDR1 and CDR2 (germline): SGHVS, FQNEAQ. The CDR3 totals 15 residues. With V trimmed by 4 bases and J by 4 bases, 6 bases remained unmatched. CDR3 protein: CASSSEAGGPETQYF. As DNA, the CDR3 is TGTGCCAGCAGCTCTGAAGCGGGGGGGCCAGAGACCCAGTACTTC. Drawing the rest from reference TRBV7-8 and TRBJ2-5, the complete variable domain is GAGVSQSPRYKVAKRGQDVALRCDPISGHVSLFWYQQALGQGPEFLTYFQNEAQLDKSGLPSDRFFAERPEGSVSTLKIQRTQQEDSAVYLCASSSEAGGPETQYFGPGTRLLVL.

The chain employs TRBV29-1 and TRBJ2-1; no definite D call. CDR3 length equals 11 residues. The V gene's germline CDR1 is SQVTM and CDR2 ANQGSEA. V gave up 7 bases and J gave up 0 bases, with 4 bases separating them. CDR3 sequence: CSGHSYNEQFF. For the CDR3, the DNA is TGCAGCGGCCACTCCTACAATGAGCAGTTCTTC.

This clone was recorded only once. The gene calls are TRBV6-5 and TRBJ1-6; D perhaps matches TRBD1 (6 bases). CDR1 and CDR2 from the germline V gene are MNHEY and SVGAGI. CDR3 size: 15 residues. Trimming took off 6 bases at V and 4 bases at J, with 13 bases between the two ends. In nucleotides, the CDR3 is TGTGCCAGCAGGGGCGGGGGGCGGTATAATTCACCCCTCCACTTT. The encoded protein is CASRGGGRYNSPLHF.

The rearrangement links TRBV11-2 to TRBJ1-1; the D gene is possibly TRBD1 (5 bases). The germline V and J ends were trimmed by 0 bases and 9 bases, with 11 bases remaining between them. This CDR3 region has 13 residues. CDR1 and CDR2 (germline): SGHAT, FQNNGV. The CDR3 DNA is TGTGCCAGCAGCTTAGAAGTTCGGGGGAAAGCTTTCTTT. Residues: CASSLEVRGKAFF.

The chain uses TRBV18 and TRBJ1-2; D is ambiguous. Trimming took off 5 bases at V and 2 bases at J, with 9 bases between the two ends. CDR1 KGHSH and CDR2 LQKENI come from the germline V gene. This CDR3 is 13 amino acids long. The DNA for the CDR3 is TGTGCCAGCTCATTCGACAAAAACTATGGCTACACCTTC. The encoded protein is CASSFDKNYGYTF.

The chain carries TRBV13 and TRBJ1-1; D is unresolved. The germline V gene has CDR1 PRHDT and CDR2 FYEKMQ (reference sequence). The CDR3 is made up of 14 amino acids. The V end lost 2 bases, the J end lost 3 bases, and 10 bases lay between the germline ends. This CDR3 is CASSLRASYTEAFF. For the CDR3, the DNA is TGTGCCAGCAGCTTACGGGCCAGTTACACTGAAGCTTTCTTT.

In its sample, this clone was seen a few times. V gene TRBV5-1 combines with J gene TRBJ2-5, with D possibly TRBD2 on 5 matching bases. Germline CDR1 and CDR2: SGHRS and YFSETQ. V lost 0 bases, J lost 2 bases, and 14 bases lay in between. The CDR3 is 16 residues long. The CDR3 is CASSLAADRVQETQYF. In DNA form, the CDR3 reads TGCGCCAGCAGCTTGGCAGCGGATAGGGTACAAGAGACCCAGTACTTC.

A single count supports this clone. This chain links TRBV5-1 with TRBJ2-7; 9 nucleotides match TRBD2. V dropped 0 bases and J dropped 7; count of bases not matched to a gene: 8. Germline V gives CDR1 SGHRS, CDR2 YFSETQ. CDR3 size: 15 residues. The CDR3 sequence is CASSLGRGGAGEQYF. The CDR3 DNA follows: TGCGCCAGCAGCTTGGGGCGGGGGGGCGCTGGGGAGCAGTACTTC.

The genes are TRBV7-2 and TRBJ1-6; weak D call: TRBD1 (5 bases). The CDR3 has 15 residues. The germline gives CDR1 SGHTA, CDR2 FQGNSA. V was clipped by 5 bases and J by 7 bases, with 15 bases between them. CDR3 loop: CASSRGAVGNSPLHF. CDR3 DNA sequence: TGTGCCAGCAGCCGCGGGGCGGTAGGAAATTCACCCCTCCACTTT. Filled out from reference TRBV7-2 and TRBJ1-6, the complete variable domain reads GAGVSQSPSNKVTEKGKDVELRCDPISGHTALYWYRQSLGQGLEFLIYFQGNSAPDKSGLPSDRFSAERTGGSVSTLTIQRTQQEDSAVYLCASSRGAVGNSPLHFGNGTRLTVT.

This clone appeared once. This rearrangement joins TRBV11-2 to TRBJ2-4, with D tentatively TRBD2 (6 bases). The V end was cut by 5 bases, the J end by 4 bases, with 9 bases between. CDR1 and CDR2 from the germline V gene are SGHAT and FQNNGV. This CDR3 is built from 13 residues. DNA for the CDR3: TGTGCCAGCAGCAGACTAGGGAAAAACATTCAGTACTTC. It translates to CASSRLGKNIQYF.

This sequence joins TRBV6-5 and TRBJ2-1; D not certain. The CDR3 loop spans 15 amino acids. Germline V gene sequence: CDR1 MNHEY, CDR2 SVGAGI. Trimming cost V 4 bases and J 0 bases, with 10 bases left between them. The CDR3 coding sequence is TGTGCCAGCAGTTTCGGCCACCGCTCCTACAATGAGCAGTTCTTC. Encoded protein: CASSFGHRSYNEQFF.

This clone was counted only a few times. The CDR3 DNA reads as TGCGCCAGCAGTGAGCTGAGGGACACCGGGGAGCTGTTTTTT. It yields the protein CASSELRDTGELFF. The V gene is TRBV10-1, the J gene TRBJ2-2; a weak D match, TRBD2 (5 bases). Germline V lookup: CDR1 WNHNN, CDR2 SYGVQD (reference sequence). V was clipped by 2 bases and J by 3 bases, with 7 bases between them. The CDR3 consists of 14 residues.

This sequence joins TRBV18 and TRBJ2-2, with D uncertain. Germline V gene sequence: CDR1 KGHSH, CDR2 LQKENI. The CDR3 sequence is 13 residues long. V shed 1 base and J shed 3 bases, with 3 bases lying between them. CDR3 nucleotides: TGTGCCAGCTCACCACAGGACACCGGGGAGCTGTTTTTT. It yields the protein CASSPQDTGELFF.

This chain joins TRBV4-1 and TRBJ2-2, with D maybe TRBD2 (6 bases). Trimming took 6 bases from V and 2 from J, leaving 19 bases between them. The CDR3 has 17 amino acids. Germline V lookup: CDR1 MGHRA, CDR2 YSYEKL. CDR3 in amino acids: CASSSGHRRVNTGELFF. CDR3 sequence (DNA): TGCGCCAGCAGTAGCGGCCACAGAAGGGTTAACACCGGGGAGCTGTTTTTT.

This clone was picked up one time. The V call is TRBV25-1, the J call TRBJ2-7; 11 bases are a match to TRBD2. The V and J ends lost 3 bases and 4 bases, in that order; junction bases with no gene match: 11. The V gene's germline CDR1 is MGHDK and CDR2 SYGVNS. The CDR3 loop spans 17 amino acids. The CDR3 loop is CASSDPGASGRRYEQYF. The DNA for the CDR3 is TGTGCCAGCAGTGACCCCGGGGCTAGCGGGAGGAGGTACGAGCAGTACTTC.

CDR3 amino acids: CASSYRVAGGPYEQYF. DNA of the CDR3: TGTGCCAGCAGTTACCGGGTAGCGGGAGGGCCTTACGAGCAGTACTTC. V is TRBV6-5 and J is TRBJ2-7; 11 bases fit TRBD2. Per germline, CDR1 MNHEY and CDR2 SVGAGI. The ends lost 2 bases at V and 4 bases at J; junction bases unmatched: 7. The CDR3 is 16 residues long.

The chain uses TRBV30 and TRBJ2-5; tentatively, D is TRBD2 (5 bases). The length of the CDR3 is 14 residues. V was pared by 0 bases and J by 1 base, with 9 bases between. Germline CDR1 GTSNPN, CDR2 SVGIG (reference sequence). The CDR3 reads CAWSVASLQETQYF. The CDR3 nucleotides read TGTGCCTGGAGTGTAGCTAGCCTCCAAGAGACCCAGTACTTC.

The rearrangement uses TRBV9 and TRBJ2-1; 8 nucleotides match TRBD1. Germline V lookup: CDR1 SGDLS, CDR2 YYNGEE. Trimming removed 0 bases from V and 7 bases from J; junction bases left unmatched: 6. This CDR3 has 15 residues. The CDR3 bases are TGTGCCAGCAGCGTAGGACAGGGGAACCAAAATGAGCAGTTCTTC. This sequence encodes CASSVGQGNQNEQFF.